This T cell receptor (beta chain) originates from a study of T cells in Graves' hyperthyroidism and ophthalmopathy (dated by TCRdb to the late 2010s). In the study overall: TCR V-J signatures able to tell the groups apart were searched for in a discovery cohort of 90 to 100 patients, of whom more than 40 had Graves' ophthalmopathy and around 57 had stable Graves' hyperthyroidism. Prospective prediction of ophthalmopathy was tested in an independent validation cohort consisting of 18 to 20 hyperthyroidism patients and 15 or so patients who later progressed to ophthalmopathy. The paper reports TCR Vbeta CDR3 sequencing of some 140 peripheral blood samples: 40 or so ophthalmopathy, under 80 hyperthyroidism and about 17 progressor patients. The 80 to 100 discovery patients were randomly divided into training and test sets at a 7:3 ratio. Following sampling, methimazole starting at 30 mg daily was given to hyperthyroidism patients, and high-dose intravenous methylprednisolone was given to ophthalmopathy patients. In roughly six Graves' hyperthyroidism patients, the study also compared T-cell repertoires from thyroid tissue with T-cell repertoires from blood. Summary of the overall study and its limitations: Ophthalmopathy was separated from stable hyperthyroidism by a 13 V-J signature model, with just over 85% sensitivity and roughly 84% specificity obtained in cross-validation and 80%/75% obtained in testing. In validation, the model predicted progression to ophthalmopathy with about 71% sensitivity and 72.22% specificity, a median of about 6.7 months before onset. No statistical method was used to set the sample size in advance, and investigators knew the group allocation. Blood samples also contained most of the expanded thyroid clonotypes (frequency above 0.001), which suggests that blood repertoires may reflect thyroid immune responses.

This clonotype was found many times. The antigen it binds to is not known. The sample holds no much larger clone one base away, and base qualities are not on file. Amplification of TCR beta CDR3 regions was carried out from RNA transcripts. For the first round of RT-PCR on the TCR CDR3, the HTBI primer set was used together with the Qiagen OneStep RT-PCR kit. The libraries were constructed in a second round of multiplex PCR and then size-selected and purified. Libraries were sequenced paired-end with 100 bp reads on an Illumina HiSeq2000. The paper's data handling went like this. SOAPnuke was used to process the raw data, with reads discarded if the reads contained adapters or uncalled bases, had a mean Phred below 15, or lacked an exact constant-primer or identifier match. High-quality paired reads were merged using COPE v1.2.5, and each unique nucleotide sequence was defined as a clonotype. MiTCR v1.1 was used to align clonotypes to the IMGT TRBV, TRBD and TRBJ reference segments. Only V-J combinations with frequency above 0.0001, covering approximately 99% of repertoires, were analysed. The TCS score was defined as the ratio of F50 (clonal expansion) to E x V (chaos), calculated using BLOSUM62-based TCRdist between CDR3 peptides within each V-J. Welch's t-statistics and random forest reduced roughly 540 V-J features to around 14, which were used in a naive Bayes classifier (R e1071). The similarity between thyroid and blood repertoires was quantified using the Morisita-Horn index. TCRdb trimmed public reads at Q25 via fastp, called clones via MiXCR and kept in-frame beta chains. Records with the same CDR3 protein are collapsed into one entry carrying the most frequent genes and DNA. The V and J calls shown here were made by TCRdb, not taken from the authors' results. This sample comprises a few hundred thousand distinct CDR3 sequences, 40% to 55% of them detected only once. The ten largest clones capture around 7.7% of the sample.

Taken from cysteine to phenylalanine, the CDR3 has 15 residues. The only DNA kept is the CDR3, 45 bases in frame from the first base. The germline V end is reduced by 5 bases and the J end by 2 bases; junction bases left unmatched: 11. The germline V gene (reference sequence) sets CDR1 to DFQATT and CDR2 to SNEGSKA. Graves' hyperthyroidism was defined as stable when no progression to ophthalmopathy occurred over 18 months of follow-up. Hyperthyroidism patients were newly diagnosed, with disease duration under 2 months, and aged 18 to 65 years. Patients with uncontrolled infections, other autoimmune diseases, pregnancy or lactation were excluded. Diagnoses were established on the basis of clinical symptoms, serum thyroxine and TRAb, thyroid ultrasound, and orbital computed tomography. Trizol reagent was used to extract total RNA, and RNA quality was then checked on an Agilent 2100 Bioanalyzer.

Sequencing was carried out using peripheral blood or thyroid tissue (not recorded which). The rearranged segments are TRBV20-1 and TRBJ2-7; 8 bases in the junction line up with TRBD2. This clonotype originated in a woman aged 18-29 years with Graves' hyperthyroidism. The sequenced DNA is TGCAGTGCTGTAACAGCGGGAGCTTCCCCCTACGAGCAGTACTTC. This translates into CSAVTAGASPYEQYF.